This T cell receptor (beta chain) stems from a study of response to subunit inactivated influenza vaccine. Whole-study findings and limits: Only a handful of new T cells, the authors suggested, are recruited with each seasonal influenza vaccination.

TCRdb passed the RT-PCR reads through MiXCR, listing each CDR3 protein once. The sample shows approximately 520,000 distinct CDR3 sequences, 25% of them seen only once. The germline CDR1 and CDR2 sequences are DFQATT and SNEGSKA (reference sequence). The CDR3 has 12 residues. Trimming removed 2 bases at V and 6 bases at J, with 11 bases between. Concerning this clonotype: Its antigen is not known.

This clonotype was sampled from a man aged 50 or older who received an inactivated influenza vaccine. The chain employs TRBV20-1 and TRBJ2-7; D might be TRBD2 (5 bases). The material sequenced was CD4+ T cells sorted from PBMCs, taken roughly 5 days after vaccination. The chain's CDR3 is CSARLRGVEQYF. CDR3 in DNA: TGCAGTGCTAGACTCCGGGGAGTCGAGCAGTACTTC.